This T cell receptor beta chain was retrieved from a study of identifying expanded T cells in peripheral blood. Healthy donors had no documented immune events, such as infections, while sampled. The ends were cut back, 1 base at V and 4 bases at J, with 14 bases in the middle. The CDR3 runs 16 residues. CDR1 and CDR2 from the germline V gene are SGDLS and YYNGEE. TCRdb's copy holds only in-frame clones and misses some; the assay was immunoSEQ multiplex PCR. This table holds 70,000 or so clones, roughly 90% found once. The rearrangement joins TRBV9 to TRBJ2-2; D possibly uses TRBD1 or TRBD2 (5 bases each). Sequenced sample: blood. The sequence was collected from a person between 18 and 69 years old in good health. This chain's CDR3 is CASSVNPAGTTGELFF. In DNA, the CDR3 is TGTGCCAGCAGCGTAAACCCCGCCGGGACCACCGGGGAGCTGTTTTTT.